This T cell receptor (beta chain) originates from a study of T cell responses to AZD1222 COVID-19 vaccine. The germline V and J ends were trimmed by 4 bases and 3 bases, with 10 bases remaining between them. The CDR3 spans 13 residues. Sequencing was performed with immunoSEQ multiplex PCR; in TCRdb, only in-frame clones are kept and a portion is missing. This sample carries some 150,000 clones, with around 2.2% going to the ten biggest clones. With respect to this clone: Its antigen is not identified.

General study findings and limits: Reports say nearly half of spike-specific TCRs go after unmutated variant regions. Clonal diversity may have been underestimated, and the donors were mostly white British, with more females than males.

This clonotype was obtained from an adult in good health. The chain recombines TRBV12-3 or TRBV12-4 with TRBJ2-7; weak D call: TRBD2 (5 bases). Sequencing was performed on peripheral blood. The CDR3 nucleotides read TGTGCCAGCAGTTCACTAGTACACTACGAGCAGTACTTC. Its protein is CASSSLVHYEQYF.